This paragraph reports one TCR beta chain. This entry comes from a study of cytomegalovirus exposure and HLA in healthy donors. This CDR3 is 15 amino acids long. Looked up from germline, CDR1 is KGHSH and CDR2 is LQKENI. Trimming removed 4 bases from V and 5 bases from J; junction bases left unmatched: 9. PCR primers comprised 60 Vbeta and 13 Jbeta primers. The repertoire was sequenced with immunoSEQ multiplex PCR; TCRdb's copy has only in-frame clones and lacks some. The table has fewer than 150,000 clones, roughly three quarters seen once. The specimen was PBMCs. This chain links TRBV18 with TRBJ2-5; TRBD1 aligns across 8 bases. The clonotype comes from a man aged 30-40 years in good health and CMV-seronegative. CDR3 bases: TGTGCCAGCTCACAAAACCCAGGGGGCGAGGAGACCCAGTACTTC. Protein: CASSQNPGGEETQYF.